The 29 T cell receptor beta chains in this list originate from one sample, sequenced in a study of blood T cells in healthy people across ages. The second PCR ran roughly 7 to 12 cycles with a sample-barcoded 5' primer and J-beta primers. TCRdb called the 5' RACE reads again in MiXCR, with one record for every CDR3 protein. The table lists 850,000 or so distinct CDR3 sequences, more than 25% of them singletons. The specimen sequenced was blood. The receptors here all came from a woman over 75 in good health.

The chain uses TRBV6-5 and TRBJ1-2; TRBD1 matches at 7 bases. J lost 6 bases, V lost 0 bases, and 10 bases had no gene match. The CDR3 totals 16 residues. CDR1 and CDR2 (germline): MNHEY, SVGAGI. In nucleotides, the CDR3 is TGTGCCAGCAGTTACTCGGCCGGGACAGCACTAAATGGCTACACCTTC. Amino acids: CASSYSAGTALNGYTF.

This clonotype is a singleton in its sample. One end of the junction is discordant with germline, which a read error may explain. This chain joins TRBV6-2 or TRBV6-3 and TRBJ1-2, with D tentatively TRBD1 (6 bases). This CDR3 has 13 residues. Per germline, CDR1 MNHEY and CDR2 SVGEGT. CDR3 sequence (DNA): TGTGCCTGCAGTCCCGGACAGAACTATGGCTACACCTTC. Protein: CACSPGQNYGYTF.

CDR3 sequence reads: CASSQRLAGVDYEQYF. Written as DNA, the CDR3 is TGCGCCAGCAGCCAAAGACTAGCGGGAGTCGACTACGAGCAGTACTTC. V usage is TRBV5-1 and J usage is TRBJ2-7; 12 bases agree with TRBD2. Looked up from germline, CDR1 is SGHRS and CDR2 is YFSETQ. V was clipped by 4 bases and J by 3 bases; unmatched bases: 8. The CDR3 is 16 amino acids.

The rearrangement links TRBV7-9 to TRBJ2-2; perhaps TRBD1 as D (6 bases). With 1 base removed from V and 7 bases from J, the gap between germline ends came to 19 bases. The CDR3 extends over 17 amino acids. Germline loops: CDR1 SEHNR, CDR2 FQNEAQ (reference sequence). The DNA of the CDR3 is TGTGCCAGCAGCTTAGACCACGACAGGAGGCAAGGCGGGGAGCTGTTTTTT. This translates into CASSLDHDRRQGGELFF.

V usage is TRBV14 and J usage is TRBJ1-6; a weak D match, TRBD1 (6 bases). Germline V gene data show CDR1 as SGHDN and CDR2 as FVKESK. The CDR3 has 15 residues. Trimming removed 4 bases at V and 9 bases at J, with 16 bases between. The CDR3 region has the DNA TGTGCCAGCAGCCCCTGGGGGCAGGGTACTTCACCCCTCCACTTT. This codes for CASSPWGQGTSPLHF.

The rearrangement joins TRBV28 to TRBJ1-2; D gene ambiguous. The CDR3 contains 15 residues. CDR1 is MDHEN and CDR2 is SYDVKM in the germline V gene. V was trimmed by 8 bases and J by 7 bases, leaving 23 bases between them. In nucleotides, the CDR3 is TGTGCCAGCGGCGTCGAAGAGGGAACTACTACTGGCTACACCTTC. This encodes CASGVEEGTTTGYTF.

This clonotype was seen at least ten times. This chain joins TRBV9 and TRBJ2-5; D is undetermined. Germline V gives CDR1 SGDLS, CDR2 YYNGEE. V lost 2 bases and J lost 7, with 12 bases in between. There are 13 residues in the CDR3. CDR3 sequence (DNA): TGTGCCAGCAGCGTCGGAAGACTCGGGACCCAGTACTTC. Amino acids: CASSVGRLGTQYF.

This clonotype came up many times. V is TRBV7-2 and J is TRBJ2-3; D might be TRBD2 (5 bases). Trimming removed 4 bases at V and 3 bases at J, with 11 bases between. Germline V gene data show CDR1 as SGHTA and CDR2 as FQGNSA. The CDR3 sequence is 14 residues long. CDR3 amino acids: CASSSGTRTDTQYF. Written as DNA, the CDR3 is TGTGCCAGCAGCTCGGGAACTAGGACAGATACGCAGTATTTT.

In this sample, this clonotype turned up a few times. V and J are TRBV5-6 and TRBJ2-7, with 7 bases lining up with TRBD2. The CDR3 is 15 residues long. The germline V gene encodes CDR1 SGHDT and CDR2 YYEEEE. Trimming removed 4 bases from V and 3 bases from J; junction bases left unmatched: 10. In nucleotides, the CDR3 is TGTGCCAGCAGCCCCACAGCGGGGAAAAGCTACGAGCAGTACTTC. The encoded protein is CASSPTAGKSYEQYF.

CDR3 amino acids: CASSFPERTDTQYF. The CDR3 nucleotides read TGTGCCAGCAGTTTCCCCGAGCGAACAGATACGCAGTATTTT. The chain is built from TRBV12-3 or TRBV12-4 and TRBJ2-3; D remains unclear. The CDR3 loop spans 14 amino acids. The V end lost 3 bases, the J end lost 3 bases, and 10 bases lay between the germline ends.

The chain links TRBV7-9 to TRBJ2-6; possibly TRBD1 or TRBD2 for D (5 bases each). This CDR3 region has 18 residues. The ends were cut back, 1 base at V and 0 bases at J, with 13 bases in the middle. CDR1 is SEHNR and CDR2 is FQNEAQ in the germline V gene (reference sequence). CDR3 DNA: TGTGCCAGCAGCTTAGGGGACGGAAGAGACTCTGGGGCCAACGTCCTGACTTTC. Translated: CASSLGDGRDSGANVLTF.

The chain joins TRBV7-2 to TRBJ1-4; D is ambiguous. Looked up from germline, CDR1 is SGHTA and CDR2 is FQGNSA. The CDR3 is 12 residues long. Trimming took off 5 bases at V and 12 bases at J, with 13 bases between the two ends. The DNA for the CDR3 is TGTGCCAGCAGCCTCAATCAGCAAGAACTGTTTTTT. It specifies CASSLNQQELFF.

This clonotype was counted at least ten times. The V call is TRBV6-6, the J call TRBJ2-1; D perhaps matches TRBD2 (6 bases). Germline CDR1 MNHNY, CDR2 SVGAGI (reference sequence). V gave up 8 bases and J gave up 8 bases, with 13 bases separating them. The CDR3 runs to 12 residues. For the CDR3, the DNA is TGTGCCAGCGGCGGGATGGGCTATGAGCAGTTCTTC. This sequence encodes CASGGMGYEQFF.

This clonotype was seen repeatedly, ten times or more. CDR3 in amino acids: CASSLAGRGHEAFF. For the CDR3, the DNA is TGCGCCAGCAGCTTGGCGGGCAGGGGGCATGAAGCTTTCTTT. The chain is built from TRBV5-1 and TRBJ1-1, with TRBD1 identical over 8 bases. V shed 0 bases, J shed 7 bases, and the junction held 5 bases outside the gene matches. This CDR3 has 14 residues. Germline CDR1 reads SGHRS; CDR2 reads YFSETQ.

This clonotype was seen repeatedly, ten times or more. The chain uses TRBV18 and TRBJ2-7; 9 positions agree with TRBD1. The CDR3 is 14 residues long. V was pared by 3 bases and J by 12 bases, with 12 bases of the junction left unmatched. The germline gives CDR1 KGHSH, CDR2 LQKENI. The CDR3 here is CASSPGTGSISLYF. CDR3 sequence (DNA): TGTGCCAGCTCACCCGGGACAGGGTCAATTTCGCTGTACTTC. Based on the CDR3 plus reference TRBV18 and TRBJ2-7, the full variable domain is NAGVMQNPRHLVRRRGQEARLRCSPMKGHSHVYWYRQLPEEGLKFMVYLQKENIIDESGMPKERFSAEFPKEGPSILRIQQVVRGDSAAYFCASSPGTGSISLYFGPGTRLTVT.

The V gene is TRBV5-5, the J gene TRBJ1-6; D not resolved. The germline V gene encodes CDR1 SGHKS and CDR2 YYEKEE (reference sequence). V was cut by 0 bases and J by 5 bases, with 6 bases left in between. This CDR3 has 14 residues. CDR3 sequence (DNA): TGTGCCAGCAGCTTGGCAGCGAATAATTCACCCCTCCACTTT. Amino acid sequence: CASSLAANNSPLHF.

This clonotype came up a few times. A much bigger clone sits one base away, suggesting this may be a read error. The chain combines TRBV27 with TRBJ2-7; D is unresolved. This CDR3 has 14 residues. Germline loops: CDR1 MNHEY, CDR2 SMNVEV (reference sequence). The CDR3 bases are TGTGCCAGCAGGTTATGGCCTAACGCCTACGAGCAGTACTTC. Protein product: CASRLWPNAYEQYF.

The table lists this clonotype with many counts. The genes are TRBV5-5 and TRBJ2-6, with 7 positions matching TRBD1. With V trimmed by 3 bases and J by 0 bases, 6 bases remained unmatched. The CDR3 length is 17 residues. Germline CDR1 is SGHKS and CDR2 is YYEKEE (reference sequence). The CDR3 coding sequence is TGTGCCAGCAGCTCCGGGACAGATTTCTCTGGGGCCAACGTCCTGACTTTC. It yields the protein CASSSGTDFSGANVLTF.

This clonotype was observed many times. The chain recombines TRBV12-3 or TRBV12-4 with TRBJ2-3; D is unresolved. V lost 2 bases, J lost 3 bases, and 6 bases lay in between. This CDR3 is built from 13 residues. Written as DNA, the CDR3 is TGTGCCAGCAGTTTACGCAAGACAGATACGCAGTATTTT. Translating gives CASSLRKTDTQYF.

This clonotype was found many times. The chain combines TRBV7-2 with TRBJ2-1; maybe TRBD2 (6 bases). This CDR3 has 16 residues. The germline V gene has CDR1 SGHTA and CDR2 FQGNSA. Trimming took 5 bases from V and 0 from J, leaving 14 bases between them. In DNA form, the CDR3 reads TGTGCCAGCAGCCCGGGGGACGGCAGCTCCTACAATGAGCAGTTCTTC. Translation: CASSPGDGSSYNEQFF.

This clonotype was observed a few times. V and J are TRBV2 and TRBJ1-4; 7 positions agree with TRBD1. From germline, CDR1 is SNHLY and CDR2 FYNNEI. The CDR3 consists of 15 residues. V shed 6 bases and J 1 base; nucleotides not matched to a gene: 5. The CDR3 DNA sequence: TGTGCCAGCAGCCGACAGGGAGTAACTAATGAAAAACTGTTTTTT. Protein sequence: CASSRQGVTNEKLFF. Variable domain in full (rest from reference TRBV2 and TRBJ1-4): EPEVTQTPSHQVTQMGQEVILRCVPISNHLYFYWYRQILGQKVEFLVSFYNNEISEKSEIFDDQFSVERPDGSNFTLKIRSTKLEDSAMYFCASSRQGVTNEKLFFGSGTQLSVL.

The V gene is TRBV20-1, the J gene TRBJ2-7, with 13 bases lining up with TRBD2. The CDR3 is made up of 14 amino acids. J gave up 3 bases and V 6 bases, and 5 bases lay outside the gene matches. The germline CDR1 and CDR2 sequences are DFQATT and SNEGSKA (reference sequence). CDR3 protein: CSATTSGRVYEQYF. CDR3 nucleotides: TGCAGTGCAACTACTAGCGGGAGGGTCTACGAGCAGTACTTC.

This clonotype was recorded many times. This rearrangement joins TRBV18 to TRBJ2-4; 7 nucleotides align to TRBD2. Germline V lookup: CDR1 KGHSH, CDR2 LQKENI. With 3 bases clipped from V and 14 bases from J, the junction kept 16 bases outside the gene matches. CDR3 length: 15 amino acids. For the CDR3, the DNA is TGTGCCAGCTCACCCGGGGAGGGTGTTCCCAAGAGCGAGTACTTC. Encoded protein: CASSPGEGVPKSEYF. The full variable domain, rest sourced from reference TRBV18 and TRBJ2-4, is NAGVMQNPRHLVRRRGQEARLRCSPMKGHSHVYWYRQLPEEGLKFMVYLQKENIIDESGMPKERFSAEFPKEGPSILRIQQVVRGDSAAYFCASSPGEGVPKSEYFGAGTRLSVL.

This clonotype was recorded only once. The chain joins TRBV6-2 or TRBV6-3 to TRBJ2-7; maybe TRBD1 (6 bases). Germline CDR1 reads MNHEY; CDR2 reads SVGEGT. V lost 4 bases and J 1 base, leaving 14 bases between the germline ends. This CDR3 comprises 15 residues. The DNA of the CDR3 is TGTGCCAGCAGTTCTCGGGACACCAATTCCTACGAGCAGTACTTC. Protein product: CASSSRDTNSYEQYF.

V usage is TRBV30 and J usage is TRBJ2-1; TRBD2 matches at 7 bases. The germline V gene has CDR1 GTSNPN and CDR2 SVGIG (reference sequence). The CDR3 has 14 residues. Germline trimming cut 0 bases from V and 1 base from J; bases unmatched to any gene: 0. CDR3 coding DNA: TGTGCCTGGAGTGTCGGGGGGTCCTACAATGAGCAGTTCTTC. The encoded protein is CAWSVGGSYNEQFF.

This clonotype was seen at least ten times. This sequence joins TRBV2 and TRBJ2-1; possible D gene TRBD1, 6 bases. Per the germline V gene, CDR1 is SNHLY and CDR2 is FYNNEI. This CDR3 is built from 13 residues. Trimming took 8 bases from V and 4 from J, leaving 12 bases between them. CDR3 sequence (DNA): TGTGCCAGCTCCGGACAGCGTTACAATGAGCAGTTCTTC. As protein: CASSGQRYNEQFF.

The V call is TRBV5-6, the J call TRBJ1-1; 7 bases are a match to TRBD1. The V gene end was trimmed by 2 bases and the J gene end by 11 bases; junction bases not matched to a gene: 9. The CDR3 is 13 residues long. Germline CDR1 reads SGHDT; CDR2 reads YYEEEE. The DNA for the CDR3 is TGTGCCAGCAGCTTCCGACAGGGTAAAAAGGCTTTCTTT. This encodes CASSFRQGKKAFF.

The chain couples TRBV20-1 to TRBJ1-2; TRBD1 matches at 9 bases. The CDR3 covers 14 residues. Trimming removed 6 bases from V and 4 bases from J; junction bases left unmatched: 9. The germline CDR1 and CDR2 sequences are DFQATT and SNEGSKA (reference sequence). CDR3: CSAGEGQGGYGYTF. CDR3 nucleotides: TGCAGTGCCGGTGAGGGACAGGGAGGCTATGGCTACACCTTC.

This clonotype occurred many times. The rearrangement links TRBV5-1 to TRBJ2-5; 7 bases align to TRBD1. The germline V gene encodes CDR1 SGHRS and CDR2 YFSETQ. Trimming removed 3 bases from V and 5 bases from J; junction bases left unmatched: 13. The CDR3 covers 16 residues. The CDR3 loop reads CASSSQPGQKWETQYF. CDR3 bases: TGCGCCAGCAGCTCCCAGCCGGGACAGAAATGGGAGACCCAGTACTTC.